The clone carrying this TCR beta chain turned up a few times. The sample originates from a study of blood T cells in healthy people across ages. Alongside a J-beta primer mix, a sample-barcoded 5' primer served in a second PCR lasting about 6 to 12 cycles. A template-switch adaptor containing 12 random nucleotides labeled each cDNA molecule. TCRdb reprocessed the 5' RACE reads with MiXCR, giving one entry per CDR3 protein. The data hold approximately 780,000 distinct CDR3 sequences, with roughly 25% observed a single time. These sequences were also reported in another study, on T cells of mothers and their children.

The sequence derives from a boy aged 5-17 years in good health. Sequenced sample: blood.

The CDR3 region has the DNA TGTGCCAGCAGTTTACCAGGGAACCGGTGGGAGACCCAGTACTTC. It translates to CASSLPGNRWETQYF. J is TRBJ2-5 and V is TRBV12-3 or TRBV12-4; weak D call: TRBD1 (5 bases). Trimming cost V 2 bases and J 5 bases, with 15 bases left between them. The CDR3 is made up of 15 amino acids.